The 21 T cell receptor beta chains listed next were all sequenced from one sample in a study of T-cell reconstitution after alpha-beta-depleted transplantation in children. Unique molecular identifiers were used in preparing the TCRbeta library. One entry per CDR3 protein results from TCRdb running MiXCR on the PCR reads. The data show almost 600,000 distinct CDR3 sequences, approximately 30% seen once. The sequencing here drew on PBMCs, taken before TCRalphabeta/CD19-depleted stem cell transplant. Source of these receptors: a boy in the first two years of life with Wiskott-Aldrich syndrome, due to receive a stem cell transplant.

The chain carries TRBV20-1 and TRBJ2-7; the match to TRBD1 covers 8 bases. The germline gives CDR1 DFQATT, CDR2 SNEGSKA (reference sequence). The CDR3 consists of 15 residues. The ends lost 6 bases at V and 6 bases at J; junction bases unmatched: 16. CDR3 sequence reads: CSAGTFDRGILEQYF. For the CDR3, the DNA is TGCAGTGCCGGGACTTTTGACAGGGGAATTCTCGAGCAGTACTTC.

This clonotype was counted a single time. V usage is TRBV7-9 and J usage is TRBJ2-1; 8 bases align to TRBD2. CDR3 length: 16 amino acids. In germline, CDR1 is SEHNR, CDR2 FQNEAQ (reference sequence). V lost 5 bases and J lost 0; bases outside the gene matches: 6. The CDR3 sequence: CASSVRLAGSYNEQFF. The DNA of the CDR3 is TGTGCCAGCAGCGTGAGGCTAGCGGGCTCCTACAATGAGCAGTTCTTC.

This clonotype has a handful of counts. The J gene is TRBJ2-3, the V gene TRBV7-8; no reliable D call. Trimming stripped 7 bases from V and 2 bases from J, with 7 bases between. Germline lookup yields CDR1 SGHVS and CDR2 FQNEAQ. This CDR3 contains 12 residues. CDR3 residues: CASTPPTDTQYF. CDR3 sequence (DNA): TGTGCCAGCACCCCCCCCACAGATACGCAGTATTTT. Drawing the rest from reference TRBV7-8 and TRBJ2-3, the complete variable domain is GAGVSQSPRYKVAKRGQDVALRCDPISGHVSLFWYQQALGQGPEFLTYFQNEAQLDKSGLPSDRFFAERPEGSVSTLKIQRTQQEDSAVYLCASTPPTDTQYFGPGTRLTVL.

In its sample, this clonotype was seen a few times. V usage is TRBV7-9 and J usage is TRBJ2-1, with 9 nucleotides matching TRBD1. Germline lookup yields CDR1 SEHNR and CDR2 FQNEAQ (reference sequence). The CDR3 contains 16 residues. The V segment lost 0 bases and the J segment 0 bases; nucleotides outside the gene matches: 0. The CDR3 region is CASSLAGQGSYNEQFF. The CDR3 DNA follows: TGTGCCAGCAGCTTAGCGGGACAGGGCTCCTACAATGAGCAGTTCTTC.

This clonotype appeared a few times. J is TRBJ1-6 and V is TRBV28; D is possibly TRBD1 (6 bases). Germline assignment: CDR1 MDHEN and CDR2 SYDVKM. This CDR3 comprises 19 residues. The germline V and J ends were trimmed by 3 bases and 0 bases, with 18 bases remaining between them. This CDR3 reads CASSFPVTTGSSYNSPLHF. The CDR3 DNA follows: TGTGCCAGCAGTTTTCCTGTCACGACAGGTAGCTCCTATAATTCACCCCTCCACTTT.

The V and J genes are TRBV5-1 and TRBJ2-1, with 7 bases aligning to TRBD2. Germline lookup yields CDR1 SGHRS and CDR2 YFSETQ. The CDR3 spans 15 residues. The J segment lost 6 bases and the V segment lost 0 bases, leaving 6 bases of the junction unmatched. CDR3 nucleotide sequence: TGCGCCAGCAGCTTGGCCCGCGGGAGCTTCAATGAGCAGTTCTTC. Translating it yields CASSLARGSFNEQFF. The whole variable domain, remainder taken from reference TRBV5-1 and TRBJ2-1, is KAGVTQTPRYLIKTRGQQVTLSCSPISGHRSVSWYQQTPGQGLQFLFEYFSETQRNKGNFPGRFSGRQFSNSRSEMNVSTLELGDSALYLCASSLARGSFNEQFFGPGTRLTVL.

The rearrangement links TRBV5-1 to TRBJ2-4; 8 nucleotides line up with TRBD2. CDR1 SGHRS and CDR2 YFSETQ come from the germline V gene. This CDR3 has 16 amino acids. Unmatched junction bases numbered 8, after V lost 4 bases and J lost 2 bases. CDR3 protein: CASSTREGGTKNIQYF. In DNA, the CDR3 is TGCGCCAGCAGCACTCGGGAGGGCGGAACCAAAAACATTCAGTACTTC.

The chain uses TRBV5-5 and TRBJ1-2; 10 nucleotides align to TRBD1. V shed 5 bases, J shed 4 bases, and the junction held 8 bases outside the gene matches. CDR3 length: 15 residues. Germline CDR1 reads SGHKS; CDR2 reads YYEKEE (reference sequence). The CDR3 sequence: CASRTGGGSLYGYTF. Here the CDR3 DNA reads TGTGCCAGCAGGACAGGGGGCGGATCCCTCTATGGCTACACCTTC.

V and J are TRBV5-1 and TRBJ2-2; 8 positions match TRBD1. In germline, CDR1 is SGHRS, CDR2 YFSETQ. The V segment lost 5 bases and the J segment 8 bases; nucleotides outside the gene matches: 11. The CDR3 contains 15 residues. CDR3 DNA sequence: TGCGCCAGCAGTTCAGGGGACAGGAGCACTGGGGAGCTGTTTTTT. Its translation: CASSSGDRSTGELFF.

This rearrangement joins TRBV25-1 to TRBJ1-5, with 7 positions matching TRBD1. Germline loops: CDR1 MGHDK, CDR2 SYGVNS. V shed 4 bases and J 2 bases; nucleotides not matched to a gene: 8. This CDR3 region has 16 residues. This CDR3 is CASSAPDDRGNQPQHF. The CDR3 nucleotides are TGTGCCAGCAGTGCCCCCGACGACAGGGGCAATCAGCCCCAGCATTTT. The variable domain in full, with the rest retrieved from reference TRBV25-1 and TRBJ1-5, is EADIYQTPRYLVIGTGKKITLECSQTMGHDKMYWYQQDPGMELHLIHYSYGVNSTEKGDLSSESTVSRIRTEHFPLTLESARPSHTSQYLCASSAPDDRGNQPQHFGDGTRLSIL.

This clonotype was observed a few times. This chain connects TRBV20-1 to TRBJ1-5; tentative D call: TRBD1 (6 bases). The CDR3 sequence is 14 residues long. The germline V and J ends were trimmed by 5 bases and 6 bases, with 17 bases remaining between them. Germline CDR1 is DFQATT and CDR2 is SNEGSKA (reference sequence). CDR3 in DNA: TGCAGTGCTCACCCCCTGGGGGGCTTTCAGCCCCAGCATTTT. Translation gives CSAHPLGGFQPQHF.

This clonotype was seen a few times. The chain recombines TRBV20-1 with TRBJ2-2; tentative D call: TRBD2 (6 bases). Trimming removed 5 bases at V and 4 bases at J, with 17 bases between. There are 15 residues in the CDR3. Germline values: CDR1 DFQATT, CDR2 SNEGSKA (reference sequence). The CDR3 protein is CSAEDAGIRTGELFF. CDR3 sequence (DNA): TGCAGTGCTGAGGATGCGGGAATCCGCACCGGGGAGCTGTTTTTT.

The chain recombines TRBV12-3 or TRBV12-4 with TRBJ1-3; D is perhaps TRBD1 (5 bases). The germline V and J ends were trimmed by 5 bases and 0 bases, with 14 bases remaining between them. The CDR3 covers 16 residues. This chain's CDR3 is CASSRGRRTSGNTIYF. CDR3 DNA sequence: TGTGCCAGCAGTAGGGGACGTCGGACCTCTGGAAACACCATATATTTT.

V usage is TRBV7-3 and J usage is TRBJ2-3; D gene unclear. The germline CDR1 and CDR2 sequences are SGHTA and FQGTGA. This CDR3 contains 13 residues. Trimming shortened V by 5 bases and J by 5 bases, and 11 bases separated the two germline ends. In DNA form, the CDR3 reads TGTGCCAGCAGCCTAAGGATGTTAGATACGCAGTATTTT. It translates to CASSLRMLDTQYF.

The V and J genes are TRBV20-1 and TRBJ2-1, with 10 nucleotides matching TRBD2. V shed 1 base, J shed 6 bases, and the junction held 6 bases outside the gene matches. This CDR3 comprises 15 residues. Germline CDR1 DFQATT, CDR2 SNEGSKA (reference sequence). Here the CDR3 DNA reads TGCAGTGCTAGAGGCCTAGCGGGAGACTTCAATGAGCAGTTCTTC. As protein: CSARGLAGDFNEQFF.

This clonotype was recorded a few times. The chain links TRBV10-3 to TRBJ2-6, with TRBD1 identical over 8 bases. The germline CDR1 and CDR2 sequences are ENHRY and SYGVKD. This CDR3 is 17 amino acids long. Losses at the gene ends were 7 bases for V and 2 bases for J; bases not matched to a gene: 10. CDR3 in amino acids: CAIKGTGPVTGANVLTF. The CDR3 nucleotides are TGTGCCATCAAGGGGACAGGCCCTGTCACTGGGGCCAACGTCCTGACTTTC.

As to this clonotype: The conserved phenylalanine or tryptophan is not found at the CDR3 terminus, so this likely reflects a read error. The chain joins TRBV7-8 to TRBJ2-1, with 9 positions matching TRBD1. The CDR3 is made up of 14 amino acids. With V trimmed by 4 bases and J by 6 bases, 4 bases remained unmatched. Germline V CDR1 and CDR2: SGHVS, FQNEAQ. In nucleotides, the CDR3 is TGTGCCAGCAGCTCACGACAGGGGGGCAATGAGCAGTTCCTC. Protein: CASSSRQGGNEQFL.

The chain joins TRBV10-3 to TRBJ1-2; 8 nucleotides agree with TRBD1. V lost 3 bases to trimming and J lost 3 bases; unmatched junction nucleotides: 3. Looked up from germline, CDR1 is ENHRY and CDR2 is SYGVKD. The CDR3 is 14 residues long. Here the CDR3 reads CAISENRGDYGYTF. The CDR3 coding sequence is TGTGCCATCAGTGAAAACAGGGGGGACTATGGCTACACCTTC.

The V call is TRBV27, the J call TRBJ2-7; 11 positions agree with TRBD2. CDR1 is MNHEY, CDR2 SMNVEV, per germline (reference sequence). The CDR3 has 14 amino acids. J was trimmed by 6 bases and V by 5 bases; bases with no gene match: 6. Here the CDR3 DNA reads TGTGCCAGCAGTCTACTAGCGGGAGAGGGCGAGCAGTACTTC. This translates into CASSLLAGEGEQYF.

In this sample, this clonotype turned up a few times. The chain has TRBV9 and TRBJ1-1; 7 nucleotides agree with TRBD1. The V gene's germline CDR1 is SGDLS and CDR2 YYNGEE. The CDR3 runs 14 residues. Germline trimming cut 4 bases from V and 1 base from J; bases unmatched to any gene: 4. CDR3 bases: TGTGCCAGCAGCATACGGGACAGGAACACTGAAGCTTTCTTT. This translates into CASSIRDRNTEAFF.

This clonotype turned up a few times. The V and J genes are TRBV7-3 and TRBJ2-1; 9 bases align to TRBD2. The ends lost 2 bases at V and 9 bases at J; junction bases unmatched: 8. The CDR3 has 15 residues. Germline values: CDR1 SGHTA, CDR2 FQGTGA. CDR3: CASSLSGLASGEQFF. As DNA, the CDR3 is TGTGCCAGCAGCTTATCCGGACTAGCGAGCGGTGAGCAGTTCTTC.